What follows describes a single TCR beta chain. Its specificity is not known. Germline V CDR1 and CDR2: SEHNR, FQNEAQ (reference sequence). The CDR3 is 14 amino acids. V shed 4 bases, J shed 7 bases, and the junction held 9 bases outside the gene matches. This record comes from a study of CD8+CD57+ T cells in acquired aplastic anemia. Study in general: Across the sorted CD4+ and CD8+ cells, DNA amounts averaged approximately 3.1 ug. Findings of the study overall: Between patients and controls, 25 to 30 CD8+ CDR3 sequences were found in common.

Genomic DNA templated the TCR beta VDJ and CDR3 profiling. TCRdb recomputed calls from the reads with MiXCR, one row per CDR3 protein. The sample shows approximately 220,000 distinct CDR3 sequences, 47% of them seen only once. By flow cytometry, patients selected for sequencing had shown an expansion of CD8+CD57+ cells. Sequenced input: sorted CD4+, CD8+, or CD8+CD57+ T cells (not recorded which) from PBMCs. This receptor was identified in a human donor with aplastic anemia. The chain recombines TRBV7-9 with TRBJ2-5, with 7 bases matching TRBD1. This chain's CDR3 is CASSSATGPGTQYF. DNA for the CDR3: TGTGCCAGCAGCTCCGCGACAGGGCCAGGGACCCAGTACTTC.